The clone carrying this T cell receptor (beta chain) appeared a few times. Its target is unknown. The data derive from a study of T cells in localized non-small cell lung cancer. Study-wide findings and caveats: Researchers found a median approximately 57 of the top 100 tumor clones in adjacent lung. Analysis by sequencing included only one tumor region, so heterogeneity remains possible.

Profiling relied on immunoSEQ multiplex PCR, and the TCRdb table lists in-frame clones only, not all of them. In the table there are some 85,000 clones, about 78% of which are singletons. Germline CDR1 is SGDLS and CDR2 is YYNGEE. Deletions cut 4 bases from V and 2 bases from J, with 10 bases between. The CDR3 consists of 13 residues. The TCR originated in a man between 40 and 70 years old with stage II squamous cell lung carcinoma. The V call is TRBV9, the J call TRBJ2-7; TRBD1 is a possible D gene (6 bases). The specimen was PBMCs, collected before any cancer treatment. The CDR3 DNA reads TGTGCCAGCAGCTCGGACAGCGCCTACGAGCAGTACTTC. As protein: CASSSDSAYEQYF.